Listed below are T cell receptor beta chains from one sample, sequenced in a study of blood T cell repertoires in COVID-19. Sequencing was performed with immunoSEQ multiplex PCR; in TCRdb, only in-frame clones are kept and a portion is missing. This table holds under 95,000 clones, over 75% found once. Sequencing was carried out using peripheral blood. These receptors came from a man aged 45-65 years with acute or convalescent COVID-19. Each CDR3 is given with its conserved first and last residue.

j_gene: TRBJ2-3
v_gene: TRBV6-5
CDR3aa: CASSGGFGTDTQYF

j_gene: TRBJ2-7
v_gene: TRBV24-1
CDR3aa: CATSDSRQGPSYEQYF

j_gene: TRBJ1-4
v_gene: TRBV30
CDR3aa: CAWSGGSATNEKLFF

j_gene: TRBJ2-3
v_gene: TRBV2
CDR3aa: CASSRTRLAGPTDTQYF

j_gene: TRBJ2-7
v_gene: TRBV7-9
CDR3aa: CASSLTDSRAYEQYF

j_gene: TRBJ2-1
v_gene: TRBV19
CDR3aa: CASSMTSANNEQFF

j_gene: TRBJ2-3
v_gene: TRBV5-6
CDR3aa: CASSLASGSRVAQYF

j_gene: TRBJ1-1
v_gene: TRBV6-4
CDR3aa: CASSDSSQGVAFF

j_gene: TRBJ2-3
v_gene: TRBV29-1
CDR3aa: CSVAGLAGEPDTQYF

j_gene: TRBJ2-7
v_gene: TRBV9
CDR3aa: CASSVGQGANEQYF

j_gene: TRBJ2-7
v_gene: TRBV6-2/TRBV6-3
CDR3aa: CASSYRWDSLPNYEQYF

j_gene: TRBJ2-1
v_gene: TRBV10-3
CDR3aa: CAISESGQNNEQFF

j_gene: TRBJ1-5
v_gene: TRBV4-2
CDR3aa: CASSPGDRPGQGNQPQHF

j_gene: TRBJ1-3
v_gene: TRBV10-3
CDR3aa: CAISGIQSSGNTIYF

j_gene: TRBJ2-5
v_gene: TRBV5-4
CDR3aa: CASSSPLGGPMTQYF

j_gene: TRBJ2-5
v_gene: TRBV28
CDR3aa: CASSQGAGETQYF

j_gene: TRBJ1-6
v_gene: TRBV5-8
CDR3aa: CASSLGPRRTSPLHF

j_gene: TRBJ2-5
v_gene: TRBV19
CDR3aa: CASSKRNRHQETQYF

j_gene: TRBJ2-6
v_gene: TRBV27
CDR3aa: CASAGTGTSGANVLTF

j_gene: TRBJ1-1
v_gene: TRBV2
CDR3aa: CATMNTEAFF

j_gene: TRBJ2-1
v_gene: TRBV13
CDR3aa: CASSSGTSGYNEQFF

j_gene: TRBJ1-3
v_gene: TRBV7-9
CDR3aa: CASSSWAGQGKNTIYF

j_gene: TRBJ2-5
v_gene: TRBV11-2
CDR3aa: CASSFGKIQETQYF

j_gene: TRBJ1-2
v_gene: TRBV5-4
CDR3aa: CASSLQGANGYTF

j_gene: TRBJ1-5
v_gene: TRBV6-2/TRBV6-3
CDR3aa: CASSPGQRQPQHF

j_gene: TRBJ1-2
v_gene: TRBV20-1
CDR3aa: CSAISYGYTF

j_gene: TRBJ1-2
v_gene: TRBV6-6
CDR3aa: CASSYSGQDGYTF

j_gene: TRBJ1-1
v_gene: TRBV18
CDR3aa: CASSLTGAEGAFF

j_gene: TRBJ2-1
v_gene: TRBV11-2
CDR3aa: CASSLMASGSNEQFF

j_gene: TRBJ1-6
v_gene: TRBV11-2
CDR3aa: CASSLGGKYNSPLHF

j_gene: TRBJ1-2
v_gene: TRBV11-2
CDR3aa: CASSLRGSGGYTF

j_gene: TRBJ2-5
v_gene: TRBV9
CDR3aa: CASSVEAFSLTETQYF

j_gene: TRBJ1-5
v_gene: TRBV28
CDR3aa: CASSVTGNQPQHF

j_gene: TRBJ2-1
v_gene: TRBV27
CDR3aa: CASSFTPGRNEQFF

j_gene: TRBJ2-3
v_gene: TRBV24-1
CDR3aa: CATSGQSTDTQYF

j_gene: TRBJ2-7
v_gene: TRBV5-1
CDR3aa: CASTRGGEPYEQYF

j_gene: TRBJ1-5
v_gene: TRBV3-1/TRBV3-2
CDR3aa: CASSQEGTRGDQPQHF

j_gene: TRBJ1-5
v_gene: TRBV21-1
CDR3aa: CASSLAGTGNQPQHF

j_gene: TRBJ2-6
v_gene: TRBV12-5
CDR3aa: CASGLEAGSGANVLTF

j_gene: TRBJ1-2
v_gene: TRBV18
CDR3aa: CASSPGQGMAYGYTF

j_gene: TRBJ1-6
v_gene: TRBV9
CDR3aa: CASSVGAGGSSYNSPLHF

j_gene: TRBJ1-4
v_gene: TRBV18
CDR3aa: CASSPRRDTSTNEKLFF

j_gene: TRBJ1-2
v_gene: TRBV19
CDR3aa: CASSIDSRGYTF

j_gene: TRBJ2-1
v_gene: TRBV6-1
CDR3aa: CASSEALGRRDEQFF

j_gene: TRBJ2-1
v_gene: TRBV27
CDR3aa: CASSLDLGGRQDEQFF

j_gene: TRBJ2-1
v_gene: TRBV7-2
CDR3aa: CASSLGTGVNEQFF